These 17 T cell receptor beta chains share one sample of origin, sequenced in a study of cytomegalovirus exposure and HLA in healthy donors. Primers included in the PCR were 60 Vbeta and 13 Jbeta primers. Using immunoSEQ multiplex PCR, the repertoire was profiled, and TCRdb retains in-frame clones only, with some absent. The sample has 150,000 to 250,000 clones; around 79% are singletons. The sample was PBMCs. The receptor source for this set is a woman in her 30s in good health and CMV-seropositive.

The rearrangement joins TRBV2 to TRBJ1-2; D may be TRBD1 (6 bases). V was shortened by 3 bases and J by 4 bases, with 12 bases between the two germline ends. Germline loops: CDR1 SNHLY, CDR2 FYNNEI. This CDR3 has 14 residues. The DNA for the CDR3 is TGTGCCAGCAGTGAGGGGGCCGTCAGCTATGGCTACACCTTC. Translating gives CASSEGAVSYGYTF.

The V and J genes are TRBV6-5 and TRBJ2-5; 7 bases map to TRBD1. Germline V gives CDR1 MNHEY, CDR2 SVGAGI. The J segment lost 2 bases and the V segment lost 3 bases, leaving 6 bases of the junction unmatched. The CDR3 length is 15 residues. The CDR3: CASSYRGRVQETQYF. CDR3 nucleotide sequence: TGTGCCAGCAGTTATAGGGGGCGCGTTCAAGAGACCCAGTACTTC.

This chain connects TRBV30 to TRBJ2-3; D may be TRBD2 (6 bases). This CDR3 has 13 residues. V lost 7 bases and J lost 0, with 11 bases in between. In germline, CDR1 is GTSNPN, CDR2 SVGIG (reference sequence). CDR3 residues: CALIAESTDTQYF. Here the CDR3 DNA reads TGTGCCTTGATAGCGGAGAGCACAGATACGCAGTATTTT.

This clone was counted a few times. The rearrangement links TRBV4-1 to TRBJ1-5, with TRBD1 matching 8 bases. The germline V gene has CDR1 MGHRA and CDR2 YSYEKL. CDR3 size: 17 residues. Unmatched junction bases numbered 14, after V lost 4 bases and J lost 6 bases. The CDR3 is CASSRSAFRGLSQPQHF. In nucleotides, the CDR3 is TGCGCCAGCAGCCGCTCCGCGTTCAGGGGGCTAAGTCAGCCCCAGCATTTT.

V gene TRBV19 combines with J gene TRBJ2-7; 8 bases fit TRBD1. Germline V gene lookup returns CDR1 LNHDA and CDR2 SQIVND (reference sequence). The CDR3 has 19 residues. V shed 4 bases and J 2 bases; nucleotides not matched to a gene: 19. CDR3 sequence (DNA): TGTGCCAGTAGTAGGAGACAGGGGATTACCAGATTGAATACCTACGAGCAGTACTTC. Translating it yields CASSRRQGITRLNTYEQYF.

This chain connects TRBV4-1 to TRBJ1-4, with unresolved D. With 4 bases removed from V and 6 bases from J, the gap between germline ends came to 15 bases. Looked up from germline, CDR1 is MGHRA and CDR2 is YSYEKL. CDR3 size: 15 residues. CDR3 region: CASSRQQADDEKLFF. The CDR3 DNA is TGCGCCAGCAGCCGGCAGCAGGCCGACGATGAAAAACTGTTTTTT.

This clone was seen only a few times. This rearrangement joins TRBV11-3 to TRBJ1-1; unclear D gene. V was pared by 3 bases and J by 0 bases, with 5 bases between. This CDR3 comprises 13 residues. The germline CDR1 and CDR2 sequences are SGHNT and YENEEA. The CDR3: CASSFSLNTEAFF. The CDR3 region has the DNA TGTGCCAGCAGCTTCTCTCTGAACACTGAAGCTTTCTTT.

The chain combines TRBV5-5 with TRBJ1-1; D ambiguous. This CDR3 has 15 residues. Germline V CDR1 and CDR2: SGHKS, YYEKEE (reference sequence). V was cut by 0 bases and J by 0 bases, with 9 bases left in between. As DNA, the CDR3 is TGTGCCAGCAGCTTGGGTCCGAGTTTGAACACTGAAGCTTTCTTT. Its protein product is CASSLGPSLNTEAFF.

This clone was observed a few times. The chain employs TRBV6-1 and TRBJ1-5, with D tentatively TRBD1 (5 bases). Looked up from germline, CDR1 is MNHNS and CDR2 is SASEGT. CDR3 length equals 15 residues. Trimming left V 2 bases short and J 4 bases short, with 12 bases between. In nucleotides, the CDR3 is TGTGCCAGCAGTGAACTGAGGACATTAAATCAGCCCCAGCATTTT. Translating it yields CASSELRTLNQPQHF.

V usage is TRBV5-1 and J usage is TRBJ2-7, with D possibly being TRBD2 (5 bases). Germline V CDR1 and CDR2: SGHRS, YFSETQ. With 2 bases removed from V and 3 bases from J, the gap between germline ends came to 12 bases. The CDR3 extends over 14 amino acids. Here the CDR3 DNA reads TGCGCCAGCAGCTTCAGCCGGGGTTACTACGAGCAGTACTTC. Amino acid sequence: CASSFSRGYYEQYF.

The chain carries TRBV6-4 and TRBJ2-3; D is possibly TRBD2 (5 bases). V lost 0 bases and J 3 bases, leaving 10 bases between the germline ends. The CDR3 has 15 residues. Germline V gene data show CDR1 as MRHNA and CDR2 as SNTAGT. In DNA form, the CDR3 reads TGTGCCAGCAGTGACTCGATGACTAATACAGATACGCAGTATTTT. As protein: CASSDSMTNTDTQYF.

V and J are TRBV5-1 and TRBJ2-7, with 7 bases that match TRBD2. This CDR3 spans 14 amino acids. Germline V CDR1 and CDR2: SGHRS, YFSETQ. Trimming removed 3 bases from V and 5 bases from J; junction bases left unmatched: 8. As DNA, the CDR3 is TGCGCCAGCAGCTCCGCCGGGACTAACAACGAGCAGTACTTC. Amino acid sequence: CASSSAGTNNEQYF.

The chain uses TRBV13 and TRBJ2-7, with TRBD2 matching over 10 bases. Trimming cost V 5 bases and J 3 bases; bases outside gene matches: 7. The CDR3 is made up of 15 amino acids. Germline V CDR1 and CDR2: PRHDT, FYEKMQ (reference sequence). The CDR3 reads CASSHGTSANYEQYF. The CDR3 bases are TGTGCCAGCAGCCATGGGACTAGCGCCAACTACGAGCAGTACTTC.

This sequence joins TRBV30 and TRBJ1-1; maybe TRBD1 (5 bases). Germline V gives CDR1 GTSNPN, CDR2 SVGIG (reference sequence). CDR3 length equals 13 residues. V gave up 5 bases and J gave up 1 base, with 11 bases separating them. CDR3: CAWARQPNTEAFF. CDR3 nucleotides: TGTGCCTGGGCCCGACAGCCGAACACTGAAGCTTTCTTT.

In DNA form, the CDR3 reads TGTGCCAGCAGTTTGTTGGGGGCTGGAAACAATGAGCAGTTCTTC. It encodes CASSLLGAGNNEQFF. The chain links TRBV27 to TRBJ2-1; weak D call: TRBD1 (6 bases). V shed 3 bases and J shed 5 bases, with 14 bases lying between them. Germline values: CDR1 MNHEY, CDR2 SMNVEV (reference sequence). CDR3 length: 15 amino acids.

This clone was counted once. The genes are TRBV27 and TRBJ2-1, with D perhaps TRBD1 (6 bases). The CDR3 has 15 residues. Germline lookup yields CDR1 MNHEY and CDR2 SMNVEV (reference sequence). V was pared by 3 bases and J by 0 bases, with 9 bases between. CDR3 in amino acids: CASSFGQSSYNEQFF. The CDR3 coding sequence is TGTGCCAGCAGTTTCGGACAGAGCTCCTACAATGAGCAGTTCTTC.

The chain is built from TRBV5-1 and TRBJ2-3; 7 bases line up with TRBD2. The CDR3 is 13 amino acids. CDR1 is SGHRS and CDR2 is YFSETQ in the germline V gene. J gave up 5 bases and V 5 bases, and 5 bases lay outside the gene matches. The CDR3 loop is CASRLASGDTQYF. The CDR3 DNA is TGCGCCAGCAGACTAGCGTCGGGAGATACGCAGTATTTT.